This T cell receptor (beta chain) appears in the sequencing data of a study of beta chain features in type 1 diabetes. Study-level findings and limits: Patients with Type 1 diabetes showed moderately but significantly shorter TCRB CDR3s in all four CD4+ subsets.

CD4+ cells of the naive, central memory, regulatory and stem cell-like memory types were sorted via CD45RO/CCR7/CD25/CD127/CD95/CD27. The authors reverse transcribed all of the isolated RNA, so sequencing captured expressed TCRB transcripts. Assay used: immunoSEQ multiplex PCR; TCRdb lists only in-frame clones, some missing. Of about 660,000 clones detected, 11% to 15% appear once; the ten largest clones hold 0.035% to 0.04%. The CDR3 sequence is 14 residues long. Unmatched junction bases numbered 4, after V lost 6 bases and J lost 2 bases. CDR1 is SGHTA, CDR2 FQGNSA, per germline. This clone was counted only a few times. As yet, its antigen is unknown.

This sequence was found in a man between 18 and 29 years old with type 1 diabetes. Material for sequencing was naive CD4+ T cells from blood. The chain employs TRBV7-2 and TRBJ2-3, with 8 bases matching TRBD2. The CDR3 is CASRPGGITDTQYF. CDR3 DNA sequence: TGTGCCAGCAGGCCGGGGGGGATCACAGATACGCAGTATTTT.